This passage covers 14 T cell receptor beta chains from one sample sequenced in a study of early T cells in non-severe SARS-CoV-2 infection. TCRdb recomputed calls from the 5' RACE reads with MiXCR, one row per CDR3 protein. The sample records about 10,000 distinct CDR3 sequences, about 4.9% being singletons. Sequencing input: whole blood. Receptors originate from an adult who was a healthcare worker with PCR-confirmed SARS-CoV-2 infection or an uninfected control (not recorded which).

In this sample, this clonotype turned up many times. The gene calls are TRBV10-3 and TRBJ1-2, with TRBD1 matching 11 bases. The CDR3 loop spans 15 amino acids. The germline V gene encodes CDR1 ENHRY and CDR2 SYGVKD. The junction had 3 bases not matched to a gene; V was cut back by 2 bases and J by 4 bases. The CDR3 loop is CAISEGQGAGYGYTF. The CDR3 DNA sequence: TGTGCCATCAGTGAGGGACAGGGGGCCGGCTATGGCTACACCTTC.

This clonotype was recorded at least ten times. V and J are TRBV5-4 and TRBJ2-1; 10 positions agree with TRBD1. The CDR3 loop spans 17 amino acids. The ends lost 4 bases at V and 6 bases at J; junction bases unmatched: 13. Germline CDR1 is SGHNT and CDR2 is YYREEE (reference sequence). CDR3 protein: CASSPARDRGRVNEQFF. The CDR3 coding sequence is TGTGCCAGCAGCCCCGCCCGGGACAGGGGAAGGGTCAATGAGCAGTTCTTC. Filled out from reference TRBV5-4 and TRBJ2-1, the complete variable domain reads ETGVTQSPTHLIKTRGQQVTLRCSSQSGHNTVSWYQQALGQGPQFIFQYYREEENGRGNFPPRFSGLQFPNYSSELNVNALELDDSALYLCASSPARDRGRVNEQFFGPGTRLTVL.

By its share, this clonotype is medium-sized (0.01 to 0.1%). This rearrangement joins TRBV19 to TRBJ2-7, with TRBD1 matching over 7 bases. V was pared by 6 bases and J by 4 bases, with 3 bases of the junction left unmatched. Germline lookup yields CDR1 LNHDA and CDR2 SQIVND (reference sequence). CDR3 length equals 12 residues. CDR3 amino acids: CASSGTEYEQYF. CDR3 DNA sequence: TGTGCCAGTAGCGGGACAGAGTACGAGCAGTACTTC.

This clonotype is categorized as medium-sized (0.01 to 0.1%). This chain links TRBV2 with TRBJ1-5, with 7 bases lining up with TRBD1. The CDR3 is 13 amino acids. Germline V gene data show CDR1 as SNHLY and CDR2 as FYNNEI. V lost 5 bases, J lost 4 bases, and 2 bases stayed unmatched. CDR3 region: CASSNRGNQPQHF. CDR3 DNA sequence: TGTGCCAGCAGTAACAGGGGAAATCAGCCCCAGCATTTT.

This clonotype appeared many times. The chain links TRBV6-8 to TRBJ1-1; no definite D call. Trimming left V 4 bases short and J 3 bases short, with 6 bases between. The CDR3 is 12 amino acids. From germline, CDR1 is MNHGY and CDR2 SAAAGT. The CDR3 loop is CASSFLDTEAFF. Here the CDR3 DNA reads TGTGCCAGCAGTTTCTTGGACACTGAAGCTTTCTTT.

There are many counts of this clonotype. The V call is TRBV5-4, the J call TRBJ1-6, with a weak D call TRBD1 (6 bases). Germline CDR1 and CDR2: SGHNT and YYREEE (reference sequence). The CDR3 loop spans 14 amino acids. V lost 0 bases, J lost 6 bases, and 7 bases lay in between. The CDR3 loop is CASSLEQGNSPLHF. The DNA of the CDR3 is TGTGCCAGCAGCTTGGAACAGGGTAATTCACCCCTCCACTTT. Combining the CDR3 with reference TRBV5-4 and TRBJ1-6 gives the whole variable domain ETGVTQSPTHLIKTRGQQVTLRCSSQSGHNTVSWYQQALGQGPQFIFQYYREEENGRGNFPPRFSGLQFPNYSSELNVNALELDDSALYLCASSLEQGNSPLHFGNGTRLTVT.

The table lists this clonotype with many counts. CDR3 region: CASSLGGRLWGEKLFF. In DNA form, the CDR3 reads TGTGCCAGCAGTTTAGGAGGGCGACTATGGGGTGAAAAACTGTTTTTT. The V call is TRBV12-3 or TRBV12-4, the J call TRBJ1-4; D is unresolved. V lost 1 base, J lost 7 bases, and 16 bases lay in between. The CDR3 covers 16 residues.

This clonotype is medium-sized in the sample. V and J are TRBV4-1 and TRBJ1-1, with D unclear. With 0 bases removed from V and 2 bases from J, the gap between germline ends came to 10 bases. Germline CDR1 reads MGHRA; CDR2 reads YSYEKL. The CDR3 is 15 residues long. The CDR3 DNA is TGCGCCAGCAGCCAAGATGAGGCCTTCAACACTGAAGCTTTCTTT. This translates into CASSQDEAFNTEAFF.

This clonotype was counted ten times or more. The J gene is TRBJ2-3, the V gene TRBV11-2; D gene unclear. Trimming took off 0 bases at V and 4 bases at J, with 5 bases between the two ends. The V gene's germline CDR1 is SGHAT and CDR2 FQNNGV. The CDR3 runs to 13 residues. CDR3 nucleotides: TGTGCCAGCAGCTTAGATCGTGCAGATACGCAGTATTTT. It translates to CASSLDRADTQYF.

In its sample, this clonotype was seen many times. The V and J genes are TRBV6-1 and TRBJ2-5; 14 nucleotides align to TRBD2. Losses at the gene ends were 8 bases for V and 2 bases for J; bases not matched to a gene: 4. CDR1 and CDR2 (germline): MNHNS, SASEGT. The CDR3 is made up of 15 amino acids. CDR3 sequence: CASVGLAGAQETQYF. The CDR3 DNA sequence: TGTGCCAGCGTGGGACTAGCGGGGGCTCAAGAGACCCAGTACTTC.

This clonotype is termed medium-sized. The rearrangement joins TRBV6-6 to TRBJ2-1; D ambiguous. With 0 bases removed from V and 10 bases from J, the gap between germline ends came to 13 bases. This CDR3 has 14 amino acids. Looked up from germline, CDR1 is MNHNY and CDR2 is SVGAGI (reference sequence). Here the CDR3 reads CASSYSKPAGEQFF. The CDR3 bases are TGTGCCAGCAGTTACTCGAAGCCAGCTGGGGAGCAGTTCTTC.

J is TRBJ2-1 and V is TRBV6-4; the D is unclear. This CDR3 is 14 amino acids long. The V gene's germline CDR1 is MRHNA and CDR2 SNTAGT. V lost 0 bases, J lost 8 bases, and 11 bases lay in between. The CDR3: CASSDSLLNDEQFF. The CDR3 DNA follows: TGTGCCAGCAGTGACTCCCTACTGAACGATGAGCAGTTCTTC.

This clonotype was counted many times. The V and J genes are TRBV7-2 and TRBJ2-3; TRBD1 is a possible D gene (5 bases). CDR1 is SGHTA, CDR2 FQGNSA, per germline. The CDR3 totals 16 residues. Trimming left V 1 base short and J 1 base short, with 12 bases between. CDR3 protein: CASSLEVGLGTDTQYF. CDR3 DNA: TGTGCCAGCAGCTTAGAGGTGGGGCTTGGCACAGATACGCAGTATTTT.

This clonotype was detected many times. The J gene is TRBJ1-3, the V gene TRBV20-1, with D unclear. The CDR3 is 11 amino acids. Germline-derived CDR1 and CDR2 are DFQATT and SNEGSKA (reference sequence). The V gene lost 0 bases and the J gene lost 4 bases, with 1 base spanning the gap. CDR3 DNA sequence: TGCAGTGCTAGAGAAGGAAACACCATATATTTT. This codes for CSAREGNTIYF.